This T cell receptor (beta chain) stems from a study of T cell repertoires in cytomegalovirus infection. Study information: Public signatures in TCR beta pointed to CMV infection and matching HLA type.

Via MiXCR, TCRdb re-called the reads, giving one row per CDR3 protein. The sample lists under 800,000 distinct CDR3 sequences, 24% occurring once. This clonotype was seen at least ten times. Its cognate antigen is unknown. Notes on the study in general: In two of eight donors, the top clonotype was HLA-C-restricted CMV-specific. The cumulative frequency of public TCR beta families identified carriers of CMV plus the relevant HLA.

Per the germline V gene, CDR1 is MDHEN and CDR2 is SYDVKM. The CDR3 loop spans 16 amino acids. Trimming took 5 bases from V and 2 from J; bases not matched to a gene: 5. This chain links TRBV28 with TRBJ2-3; 12 positions match TRBD2. The sample was CD8+ T cells from PBMCs. This receptor was obtained from a human donor in good health (CMV status not recorded). Some clones in this sample may be carry-over from other donors' samples. CDR3 coding DNA: TGTGCCAGCAGTGAACCTAGCGGGGGGGTCACAGATACGCAGTATTTT. The encoded protein is CASSEPSGGVTDTQYF. The entire variable domain, with the rest obtained from reference TRBV28 and TRBJ2-3, is as follows: DVKVTQSSRYLVKRTGEKVFLECVQDMDHENMFWYRQDPGLGLRLIYFSYDVKMKEKGDIPEGYSVSREKKERFSLILESASTNQTSMYLCASSEPSGGVTDTQYFGPGTRLTVL.